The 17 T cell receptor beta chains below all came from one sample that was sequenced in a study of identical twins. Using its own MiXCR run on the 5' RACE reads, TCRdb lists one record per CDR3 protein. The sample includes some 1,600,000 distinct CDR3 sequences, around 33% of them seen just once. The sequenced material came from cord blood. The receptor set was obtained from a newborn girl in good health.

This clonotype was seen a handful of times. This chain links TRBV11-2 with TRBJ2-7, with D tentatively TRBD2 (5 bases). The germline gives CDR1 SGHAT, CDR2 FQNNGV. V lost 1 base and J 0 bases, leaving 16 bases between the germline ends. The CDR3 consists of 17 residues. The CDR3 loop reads CASSLGRAVGSSYEQYF. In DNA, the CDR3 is TGTGCCAGCAGCTTAGGTCGAGCGGTGGGGAGCTCCTACGAGCAGTACTTC.

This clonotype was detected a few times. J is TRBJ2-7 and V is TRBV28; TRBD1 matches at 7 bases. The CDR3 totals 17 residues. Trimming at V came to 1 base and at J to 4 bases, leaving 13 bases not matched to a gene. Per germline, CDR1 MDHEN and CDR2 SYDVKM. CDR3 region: CASSLSDRDSKFYEQYF. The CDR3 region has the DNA TGTGCCAGCAGTTTATCCGACCGGGACAGCAAATTTTACGAGCAGTACTTC.

The DNA for the CDR3 is TGCGCCAGCAGCTTGGGCGGGAATAACCACGAGCAGTACTTC. Its translation is CASSLGGNNHEQYF. V usage is TRBV5-1 and J usage is TRBJ2-7; a weak D match, TRBD2 (6 bases). Germline V gene sequence: CDR1 SGHRS, CDR2 YFSETQ. This CDR3 spans 14 amino acids. The ends were cut back, 0 bases at V and 5 bases at J, with 12 bases in the middle.

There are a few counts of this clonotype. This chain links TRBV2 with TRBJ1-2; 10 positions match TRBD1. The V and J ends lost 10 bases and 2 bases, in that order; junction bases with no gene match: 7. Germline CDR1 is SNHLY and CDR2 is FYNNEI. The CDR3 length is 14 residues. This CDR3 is CANHRTGGNYGYTF. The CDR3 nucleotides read TGTGCCAACCACCGGACAGGGGGAAACTATGGCTACACCTTC.

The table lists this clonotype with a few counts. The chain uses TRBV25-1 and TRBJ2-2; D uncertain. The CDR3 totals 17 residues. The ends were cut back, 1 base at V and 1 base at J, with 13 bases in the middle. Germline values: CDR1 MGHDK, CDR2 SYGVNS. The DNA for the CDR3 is TGTGCCAGCAGTGAATTAGGAGTAAACGTGAACACCGGGGAGCTGTTTTTT. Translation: CASSELGVNVNTGELFF.

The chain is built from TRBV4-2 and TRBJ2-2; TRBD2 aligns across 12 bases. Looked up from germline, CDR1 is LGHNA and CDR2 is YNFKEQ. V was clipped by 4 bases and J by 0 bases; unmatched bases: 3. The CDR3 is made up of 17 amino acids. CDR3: CASSRGLAGSNTGELFF. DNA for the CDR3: TGTGCCAGCAGCCGTGGACTAGCGGGGTCGAACACCGGGGAGCTGTTTTTT.

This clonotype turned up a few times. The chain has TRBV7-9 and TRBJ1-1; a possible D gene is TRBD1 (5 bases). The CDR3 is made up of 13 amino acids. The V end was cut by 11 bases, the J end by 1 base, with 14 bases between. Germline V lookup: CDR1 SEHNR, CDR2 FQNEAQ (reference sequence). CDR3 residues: CACIPGGNTEAFF. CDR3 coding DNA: TGTGCCTGTATTCCCGGGGGGAACACTGAAGCTTTCTTT.

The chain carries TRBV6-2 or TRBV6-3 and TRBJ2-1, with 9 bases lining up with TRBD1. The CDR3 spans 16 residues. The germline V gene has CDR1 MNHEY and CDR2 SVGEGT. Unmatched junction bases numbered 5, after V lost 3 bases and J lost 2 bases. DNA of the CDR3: TGTGCCAGCAGTTATCGGGACAGGGTACCCTACAATGAGCAGTTCTTC. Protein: CASSYRDRVPYNEQFF.

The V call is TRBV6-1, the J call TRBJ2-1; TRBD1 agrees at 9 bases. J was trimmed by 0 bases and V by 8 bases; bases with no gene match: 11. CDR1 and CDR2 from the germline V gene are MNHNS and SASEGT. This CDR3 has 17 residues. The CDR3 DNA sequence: TGTGCCAGCGGACAGGGGCTCCGGGGCAGCTCCTACAATGAGCAGTTCTTC. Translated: CASGQGLRGSSYNEQFF.

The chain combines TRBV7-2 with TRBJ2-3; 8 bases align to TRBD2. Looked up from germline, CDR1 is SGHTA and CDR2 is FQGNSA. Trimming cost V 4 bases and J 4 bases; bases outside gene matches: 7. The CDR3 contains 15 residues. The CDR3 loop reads CASSWGLGGADTQYF. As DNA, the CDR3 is TGTGCCAGCAGCTGGGGACTAGGGGGGGCAGATACGCAGTATTTT.

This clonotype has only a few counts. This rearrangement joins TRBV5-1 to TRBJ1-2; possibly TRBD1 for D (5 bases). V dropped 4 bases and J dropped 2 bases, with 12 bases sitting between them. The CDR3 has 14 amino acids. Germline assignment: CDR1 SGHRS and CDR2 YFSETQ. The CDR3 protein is CASSDSQGNYGYTF. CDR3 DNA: TGCGCCAGCAGCGATTCTCAGGGCAACTATGGCTACACCTTC.

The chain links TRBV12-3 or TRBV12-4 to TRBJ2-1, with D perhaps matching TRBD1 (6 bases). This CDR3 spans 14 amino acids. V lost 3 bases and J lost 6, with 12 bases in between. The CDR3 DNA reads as TGTGCCAGCAGTTTTCAGGGGCGGACCAATGAGCAGTTCTTC. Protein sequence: CASSFQGRTNEQFF.

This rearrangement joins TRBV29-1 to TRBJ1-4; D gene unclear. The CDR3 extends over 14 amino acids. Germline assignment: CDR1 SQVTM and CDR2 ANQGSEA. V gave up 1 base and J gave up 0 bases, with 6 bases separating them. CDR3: CSVEGAATNEKLFF. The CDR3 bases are TGCAGCGTTGAAGGGGCAGCAACTAATGAAAAACTGTTTTTT.

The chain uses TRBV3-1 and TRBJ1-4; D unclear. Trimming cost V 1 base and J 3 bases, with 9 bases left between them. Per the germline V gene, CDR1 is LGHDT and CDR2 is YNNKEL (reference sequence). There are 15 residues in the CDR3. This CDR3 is CASSQAAAPNEKLFF. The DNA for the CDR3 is TGTGCCAGCAGCCAAGCAGCGGCCCCTAATGAAAAACTGTTTTTT.

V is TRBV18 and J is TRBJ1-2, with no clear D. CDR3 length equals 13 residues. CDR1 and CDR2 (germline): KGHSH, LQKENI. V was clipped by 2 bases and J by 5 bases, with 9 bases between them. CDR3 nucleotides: TGTGCCAGCTCACCAGTGGCTGATTATGGCTACACCTTC. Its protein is CASSPVADYGYTF.

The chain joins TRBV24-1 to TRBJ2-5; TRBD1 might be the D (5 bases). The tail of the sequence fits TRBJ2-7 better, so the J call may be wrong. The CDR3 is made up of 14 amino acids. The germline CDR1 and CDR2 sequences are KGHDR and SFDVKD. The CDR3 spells CATSDLGQSYEQYF. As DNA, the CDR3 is TGTGCCACCAGTGATTTGGGACAATCCTACGAGCAGTACTTC.

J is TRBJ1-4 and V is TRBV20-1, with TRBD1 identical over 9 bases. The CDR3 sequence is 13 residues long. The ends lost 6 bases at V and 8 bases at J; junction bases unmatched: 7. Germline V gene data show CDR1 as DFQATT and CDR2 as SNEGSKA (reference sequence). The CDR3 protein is CSAQGTGREKLFF. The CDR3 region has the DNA TGCAGTGCCCAGGGGACAGGGCGGGAAAAACTGTTTTTT.